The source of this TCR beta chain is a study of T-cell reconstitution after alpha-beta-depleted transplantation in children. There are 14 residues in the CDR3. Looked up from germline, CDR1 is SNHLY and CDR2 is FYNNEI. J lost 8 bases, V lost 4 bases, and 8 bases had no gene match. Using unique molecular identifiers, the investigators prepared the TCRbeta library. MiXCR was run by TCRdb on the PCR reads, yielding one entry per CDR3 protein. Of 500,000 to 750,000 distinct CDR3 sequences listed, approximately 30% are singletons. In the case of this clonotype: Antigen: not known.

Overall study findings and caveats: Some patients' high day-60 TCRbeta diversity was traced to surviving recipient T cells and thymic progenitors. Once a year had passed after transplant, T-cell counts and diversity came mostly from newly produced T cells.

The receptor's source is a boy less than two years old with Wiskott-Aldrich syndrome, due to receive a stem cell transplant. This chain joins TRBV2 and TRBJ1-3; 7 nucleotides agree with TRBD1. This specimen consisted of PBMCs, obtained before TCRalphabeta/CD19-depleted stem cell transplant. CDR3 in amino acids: CASSADRTAYTIYF. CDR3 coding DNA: TGTGCCAGCAGTGCGGACAGGACTGCGTACACCATATATTTT.